This T cell receptor beta chain emerged from a study of blood T cells in healthy people across ages. Overall study: About one barcoded beta molecule per two T cells came from capture by template switching.

The sample holds many counts of this clonotype. Its antigen is not identified. The CDR3 is 14 amino acids. J gave up 2 bases and V 3 bases, and 6 bases lay outside the gene matches. Germline V gives CDR1 SQVTM, CDR2 ANQGSEA. It was with a sample-barcoded 5' primer and a J-beta primer mix that a second PCR of roughly 7 to 12 cycles was run. Paired-end reads containing CDR3 totaled no fewer than 3 million for each sample. TCRdb passed the 5' RACE reads through MiXCR, listing each CDR3 protein once. Among around 650,000 distinct CDR3 sequences listed, less than 45% were seen once. General observations from the study: In long-lived donors, naive CD4+ cell counts and diversity exceeded those of aged donors.

The clonotype originates from a man older than 75 in good health. The chain is built from TRBV29-1 and TRBJ2-7, with 8 nucleotides matching TRBD2. What was sequenced was blood. CDR3 sequence reads: CSVDNGRGTYEQYF. The CDR3 DNA sequence: TGCAGCGTTGATAACGGGAGGGGAACCTACGAGCAGTACTTC.